The rows below give T cell receptor beta chains drawn from one sample of a study of OX40 agonist ivuxolimab in advanced cancers. Method: immunoSEQ multiplex PCR; TCRdb's copy keeps in-frame clones and lacks some. The sample records about 62,000 clones, roughly 86% being singletons. The specimen was CD4+ or CD8+ T cells sorted from blood, collected in a trial of the OX40 agonist ivuxolimab. These receptors came from an adult with an advanced solid tumor such as melanoma, head and neck, liver or kidney cancer. Both conserved end residues are part of each CDR3. Each record gives: clone size, V gene, J gene, D gene, CDR3 DNA, CDR3 protein. D genes are given only for firm matches. Clone size is given for some rows only: seen once, a few or many times, or a class if the clone is expanded.

clone_size: .; v_call: TRBV7-2; j_call: TRBJ2-3; d_call: .; cdr3_nt: TGTGCCAGCAGCCGACGCAGGGACACAGATACGCAGTATTTT; cdr3_aa: CASSRRRDTDTQYF
clone_size: few; v_call: TRBV28; j_call: TRBJ1-1; d_call: TRBD1; cdr3_nt: TGTGCCAGCAGTCTACGGACAGGGAGAGCTTTCTTT; cdr3_aa: CASSLRTGRAFF
clone_size: .; v_call: TRBV7-3; j_call: TRBJ2-5; d_call: .; cdr3_nt: TGTGCCAGCAGCTTAAGTGGGACCGAACAAGAGACCCAGTACTTC; cdr3_aa: CASSLSGTEQETQYF
clone_size: .; v_call: TRBV7-2; j_call: TRBJ1-2; d_call: .; cdr3_nt: TGTGCCAGCAGCCCCCTATTCGGGGGGCTGGGCTACACCTTC; cdr3_aa: CASSPLFGGLGYTF
clone_size: .; v_call: TRBV19; j_call: TRBJ2-5; d_call: .; cdr3_nt: TGTGCCAGTAGTATACGGGGTCAAGAGACCCAGTACTTC; cdr3_aa: CASSIRGQETQYF
clone_size: once; v_call: TRBV27; j_call: TRBJ2-2; d_call: .; cdr3_nt: TGTGCCAGCAGTTTATCTGGAAAGACCGGGGAGCTGTTTTTT; cdr3_aa: CASSLSGKTGELFF
clone_size: .; v_call: TRBV11-2; j_call: TRBJ2-5; d_call: .; cdr3_nt: TGTGCCAGCAGCTCGGGGGCCGTGGGGACCCAGTACTTC; cdr3_aa: CASSSGAVGTQYF
clone_size: .; v_call: TRBV5-1; j_call: TRBJ1-4; d_call: .; cdr3_nt: TGCGCCAGCAGCTTGTGGGGCGGAGGAAATGAAAAACTGTTTTTT; cdr3_aa: CASSLWGGGNEKLFF
clone_size: .; v_call: TRBV11-2; j_call: TRBJ2-7; d_call: TRBD1; cdr3_nt: TGTGCCAGCAGCCCAGCCTTTAGACAGGGCTACGAGCAGTACTTC; cdr3_aa: CASSPAFRQGYEQYF
clone_size: once; v_call: TRBV15; j_call: TRBJ2-1; d_call: TRBD2; cdr3_nt: TGTGCCACCAGCACATTAGCGGGGGGTGAGCAGTTCTTC; cdr3_aa: CATSTLAGGEQFF
clone_size: .; v_call: TRBV11-2; j_call: TRBJ2-6; d_call: .; cdr3_nt: TGTGCCAGCAGCCCCCAATTCGCAGTCGGCGGTGGGGCCAACGTCCTGACTTTC; cdr3_aa: CASSPQFAVGGGANVLTF
clone_size: .; v_call: TRBV6-1; j_call: TRBJ2-7; d_call: TRBD1; cdr3_nt: TGTGCCAGCAGGGCTGACAGGGCTACCTACGAGCAGTACTTC; cdr3_aa: CASRADRATYEQYF
clone_size: .; v_call: TRBV9; j_call: TRBJ2-7; d_call: .; cdr3_nt: TGTGCCAGCAGCGTAGACGCGGGTTCCTACGAGCAGTACTTC; cdr3_aa: CASSVDAGSYEQYF
clone_size: .; v_call: TRBV28; j_call: TRBJ1-3; d_call: .; cdr3_nt: TGTGCCAGCAGTAGTAGACAGGCGGGAAACACCATATATTTT; cdr3_aa: CASSSRQAGNTIYF
clone_size: .; v_call: TRBV27; j_call: TRBJ1-5; d_call: .; cdr3_nt: TGTGCCAGCAGTTTCCAGGGTGGTCAGCCCCAGCATTTT; cdr3_aa: CASSFQGGQPQHF
clone_size: .; v_call: TRBV27; j_call: TRBJ2-1; d_call: .; cdr3_nt: TGTGCCAGCAGCGCAGAGTATGAGCAGTTCTTC; cdr3_aa: CASSAEYEQFF
clone_size: .; v_call: TRBV7-6; j_call: TRBJ1-5; d_call: .; cdr3_nt: TGTGCCAGCAGCGGACCCACCGAAGGTCAGCCCCAGCATTTT; cdr3_aa: CASSGPTEGQPQHF
clone_size: .; v_call: TRBV18; j_call: TRBJ2-7; d_call: TRBD1; cdr3_nt: TGTGCCAGCTCACCGGGACAGGGGCAATCCTACGAGCAGTACTTC; cdr3_aa: CASSPGQGQSYEQYF
clone_size: few; v_call: TRBV6-1; j_call: TRBJ1-1; d_call: .; cdr3_nt: TGTGCCAGCATCGTTTCCAGGTCAAACACTGAAGCTTTCTTT; cdr3_aa: CASIVSRSNTEAFF
clone_size: .; v_call: TRBV9; j_call: TRBJ2-7; d_call: .; cdr3_nt: TGTGCCAGCAGCGTATCTCCGGCGGGACGTTACGAGCAGTACTTC; cdr3_aa: CASSVSPAGRYEQYF
clone_size: once; v_call: TRBV4-2; j_call: TRBJ2-2; d_call: TRBD1; cdr3_nt: TGTGCCAGCAGCCAAGGGCGTGGGCAGGGGGCCGACACCGGGGAGCTGTTTTTT; cdr3_aa: CASSQGRGQGADTGELFF
clone_size: .; v_call: TRBV7-8; j_call: TRBJ1-4; d_call: TRBD1; cdr3_nt: TGTGCCAGCAGCTTAGGCCTACAGGGGGCAGTTTATTTGAGTGAAAAACTGTTTTTT; cdr3_aa: CASSLGLQGAVYLSEKLFF
clone_size: .; v_call: TRBV28; j_call: TRBJ2-7; d_call: TRBD1; cdr3_nt: TGTGCCAGCAGTTCACCGGGACAGGAGCCCTACGAGCAGTACTTC; cdr3_aa: CASSSPGQEPYEQYF
clone_size: .; v_call: TRBV7-9; j_call: TRBJ2-1; d_call: .; cdr3_nt: TGTGCCAGCAGCTTAGGTCCCCTGGCGGATCCCTACGAGCAGTTCTTC; cdr3_aa: CASSLGPLADPYEQFF
clone_size: .; v_call: TRBV11-2; j_call: TRBJ1-5; d_call: .; cdr3_nt: TGTGCCAGCAGCTTAAGGTCTGGGCAGTTCAATCAGCCCCAGCATTTT; cdr3_aa: CASSLRSGQFNQPQHF
clone_size: .; v_call: TRBV19; j_call: TRBJ2-2; d_call: .; cdr3_nt: TGTGCCAGTACTCTTGGGGAGATGAACACCGGGGAGCTGTTTTTT; cdr3_aa: CASTLGEMNTGELFF
clone_size: .; v_call: TRBV6-6; j_call: TRBJ2-1; d_call: TRBD1; cdr3_nt: TGTGCCAGCACCAGGACAGGCTCCTACAATGAGCAGTTCTTC; cdr3_aa: CASTRTGSYNEQFF
clone_size: few; v_call: TRBV10-1; j_call: TRBJ2-5; d_call: .; cdr3_nt: TGCGCCAGCAGTGATTCAGGGGAAGAGACCCAGTACTTC; cdr3_aa: CASSDSGEETQYF
clone_size: .; v_call: TRBV2; j_call: TRBJ2-7; d_call: TRBD2; cdr3_nt: TGTGCCAGCAGTTTTACCCCGGGACTAGCGGTCTACGAGCAGTACTTC; cdr3_aa: CASSFTPGLAVYEQYF
clone_size: .; v_call: TRBV4-1; j_call: TRBJ2-3; d_call: TRBD2; cdr3_nt: TGCGCCGGCAGCCAGGCCCTTCAGGGAGGGCTTGATACGCAGTATTTT; cdr3_aa: CAGSQALQGGLDTQYF
clone_size: few; v_call: TRBV19; j_call: TRBJ1-4; d_call: TRBD1; cdr3_nt: TGTGCCAGTAGCGACAGGGCCCTTTGGGATGAAAAACTGTTTTTT; cdr3_aa: CASSDRALWDEKLFF
clone_size: .; v_call: TRBV5-6; j_call: TRBJ2-4; d_call: .; cdr3_nt: TGTGCCAGCAGCCGAGGGTTGGGGAGCATTGCCAAAAACATTCAGTACTTC; cdr3_aa: CASSRGLGSIAKNIQYF
clone_size: .; v_call: TRBV6-5; j_call: TRBJ1-1; d_call: .; cdr3_nt: TGTGCCAGCAGTTACTCGATGAACACTGAAGCTTTCTTT; cdr3_aa: CASSYSMNTEAFF
clone_size: .; v_call: TRBV10-3; j_call: TRBJ2-5; d_call: TRBD2; cdr3_nt: TGTGCCATCAGTGAAAGGACTAGCGGGGTAGAGACCCAGTACTTC; cdr3_aa: CAISERTSGVETQYF
clone_size: few; v_call: TRBV30; j_call: TRBJ2-2; d_call: TRBD1; cdr3_nt: TGTGCCATCGGGACAGCCTACACCGGGGAGCTGTTTTTT; cdr3_aa: CAIGTAYTGELFF
clone_size: .; v_call: TRBV9; j_call: TRBJ2-5; d_call: .; cdr3_nt: TGTGCCAGCACCCCGAGAGGGGCCCGGGAGACCCAGTACTTC; cdr3_aa: CASTPRGARETQYF
clone_size: .; v_call: TRBV28; j_call: TRBJ1-1; d_call: .; cdr3_nt: TGTGCCAGCAGTTTCATCGGGAAGATGAACACTGAAGCTTTCTTT; cdr3_aa: CASSFIGKMNTEAFF
clone_size: .; v_call: TRBV10-3; j_call: TRBJ2-3; d_call: .; cdr3_nt: TGTGCCGTCAGTGATTCCGGGGGGCGCTTCAACACAGATACGCAGTATTTT; cdr3_aa: CAVSDSGGRFNTDTQYF
clone_size: .; v_call: TRBV6-4; j_call: TRBJ2-2; d_call: .; cdr3_nt: TGTGCCAGCAGTGCTCAGGGGAACACCGGGGAGCTGTTTTTT; cdr3_aa: CASSAQGNTGELFF
clone_size: .; v_call: TRBV28; j_call: TRBJ2-7; d_call: .; cdr3_nt: TGTGCCAGCACCTGGGGGGGCACTAACTCCTACGAGCAGTACTTC; cdr3_aa: CASTWGGTNSYEQYF
clone_size: .; v_call: TRBV7-9; j_call: TRBJ2-5; d_call: TRBD1; cdr3_nt: TGTGCCAGCAAGGATGAGACAGGGCGGGAAGAGACCCAGTACTTC; cdr3_aa: CASKDETGREETQYF
clone_size: .; v_call: TRBV23-1; j_call: TRBJ1-1; d_call: TRBD1; cdr3_nt: TGCGCCAGCAGTCAAGGCCCCGGACAGGGCCGGGAGTCTGAAGCTTTCTTT; cdr3_aa: CASSQGPGQGRESEAFF
clone_size: .; v_call: TRBV2; j_call: TRBJ1-3; d_call: .; cdr3_nt: TGTGCCAGCACACTGATCTCTGGAAACACCATATATTTT; cdr3_aa: CASTLISGNTIYF
clone_size: once; v_call: TRBV7-3; j_call: TRBJ2-1; d_call: .; cdr3_nt: TGTGCCAGCAGCTTACGAGCGACCAATGAGCAGTTCTTC; cdr3_aa: CASSLRATNEQFF
clone_size: .; v_call: TRBV14; j_call: TRBJ2-3; d_call: .; cdr3_nt: TGTGCCAGCAGCCGGGACCTCACAGATACGCAGTATTTT; cdr3_aa: CASSRDLTDTQYF
clone_size: .; v_call: TRBV7-2; j_call: TRBJ2-1; d_call: TRBD1; cdr3_nt: TGTGCCAGCAGCTCGGGACAGGGAAAGAGGCCTTACAATGAGCAGTTCTTC; cdr3_aa: CASSSGQGKRPYNEQFF
clone_size: few; v_call: TRBV5-1; j_call: TRBJ1-5; d_call: .; cdr3_nt: TGCGCCAGCAGCCTAGACAATAATCAGCCCCAGCATTTT; cdr3_aa: CASSLDNNQPQHF
clone_size: .; v_call: TRBV11-2; j_call: TRBJ1-1; d_call: .; cdr3_nt: TGTGCCAGCAGCTACGGGAAGGGGACTGAAGCTTTCTTT; cdr3_aa: CASSYGKGTEAFF